This entry describes one T cell receptor beta chain. Its target antigen remains unknown. Base-call qualities are not available, and no considerably larger clone is one nucleotide away. The same CDR3 can be traced to other DNA sequences in this sample. In the paper's terms, the time point label means: baseline before first vaccination. Vaccinee samples were obtained from the UK trials COV001 and COV002, which included a single-blind randomized controlled phase 2/3 trial of AZD1222 (ChAdOx1 nCoV-19) in healthy adults. For TCRbeta chain sequencing, PBMC samples were collected from trial participants at day 0 and at day 28 after the second dose. The CDR3 goes from the cysteine to the phenylalanine over 12 residues. Only the CDR3 DNA stays, 36 bases, in frame from base 1. V drops 6 bases and J drops 1 base, leaving 3 bases in between. This sample was taken from a study of T cell responses to AZD1222 COVID-19 vaccine (dated by TCRdb to the early 2020s). Study-level background: AZD1222 recipients whose second dose came at about 4 weeks and those whose second dose came at about 12 weeks were combined into one group, since spike-specific TCR depth and breadth did not differ between the two schedules. A total of 233 trial participants underwent TCR sequencing, of whom about 200 received two doses of AZD1222 and about 25 received two doses of the MenACWY control vaccine. Trial participants were enrolled by age into 18-55, 56-69 and 70-plus year subgroups, with about 150, 28 and 57 TCR-sequenced participants respectively. General conclusions and limits of the study: In the small 56-69-year group, the increase in depth fell short of significance, most likely because of low power. After two AZD1222 doses, spike-specific TCR breadth and depth were significantly higher than at day 0 and than in MenACWY recipients. Only a handful of AZD1222 recipients were SARS-CoV-2 seropositive at baseline, limiting conclusions about previously exposed vaccinees. The whole spike protein was spanned by vaccine-associated CD4 TCRs, and dominant responses were seen in regions 160-218 and 743-854. Reportedly, close to half of the unique spike-specific TCRs recognized epitopes lying outside the regions that are mutated in the B.1.351 and B.1.1.7 variants. Because no day 14 peak-response samples were available, repertoires were characterized only after the peak T cell response. Participants were mostly white British, with more females than males. The authors suggested clonal diversity may have been underestimated.

The CDR3 regions of human TCRbeta chains were analyzed by immunosequencing. From the authors' description of their analysis: TCRs in the repertoires were matched against a reference library of SARS-CoV-2-specific TCRs that had been generated with the MIRA antigen-specificity platform. Breadth was defined as the fraction of unique TCRs that were SARS-CoV-2-associated, and depth was defined as the fraction of total T cells that were SARS-CoV-2-associated. Using the MIRA data, each spike-specific TCR was assigned both to the spike region to which the TCR was reactive and to a CD4 or CD8 class. Log10-transformed breadth and depth values were compared by one-way ANOVA with Sidak's multiple comparisons tests. TCRdb retrieved this table from immuneACCESS and kept in-frame rearrangements only. Not all clones are present; in checked studies, unresolved V genes account for under half, and no reason is known for the remainder. V and J calls and clone size are those listed in that table; D and trimming were worked out from the DNA. The sample table shows roughly 100,000 clones, and roughly nine tenths are seen once. About 1.5% of the sample goes to the ten largest clones.

The input for sequencing was peripheral blood, taken on day 0 of AZD1222 vaccination. Rearrangement joined TRBV12-3 or TRBV12-4 to TRBJ2-2; no D gene can be assigned with confidence. The clonotype originates from an adult in good health. This receptor has the CDR3 CASRLNTGELFF. The DNA sequence is given as TGTGCCAGCAGATTGAACACCGGGGAGCTGTTTTTT.